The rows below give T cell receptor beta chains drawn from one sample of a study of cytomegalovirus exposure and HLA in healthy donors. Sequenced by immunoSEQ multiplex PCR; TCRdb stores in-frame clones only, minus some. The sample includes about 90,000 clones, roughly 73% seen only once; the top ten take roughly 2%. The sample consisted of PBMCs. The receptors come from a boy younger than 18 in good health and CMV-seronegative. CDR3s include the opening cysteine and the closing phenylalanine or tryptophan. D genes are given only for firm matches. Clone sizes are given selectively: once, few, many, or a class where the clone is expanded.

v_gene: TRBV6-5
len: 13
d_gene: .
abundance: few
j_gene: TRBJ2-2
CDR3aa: CASSYLNTGELFF
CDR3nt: TGTGCCAGCAGTTACCTGAACACCGGGGAGCTGTTTTTT

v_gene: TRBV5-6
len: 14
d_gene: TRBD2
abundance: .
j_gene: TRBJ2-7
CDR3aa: CASSPGGDGKLQYF
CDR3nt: TGTGCCAGCAGCCCCGGGGGGGATGGGAAGTTGCAGTACTTC

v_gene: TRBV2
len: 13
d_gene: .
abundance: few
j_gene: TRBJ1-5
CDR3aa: CASRREGNQPQHF
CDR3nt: TGTGCCAGCAGAAGAGAGGGCAATCAGCCCCAGCATTTT

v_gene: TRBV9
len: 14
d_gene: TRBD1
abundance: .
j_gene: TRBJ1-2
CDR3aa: CASSVDRGRSGYTF
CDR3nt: TGTGCCAGCAGCGTAGACAGGGGAAGGAGCGGCTACACCTTC

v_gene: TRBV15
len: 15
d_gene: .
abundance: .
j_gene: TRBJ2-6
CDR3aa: CATSRDRSGANVLTF
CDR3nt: TGTGCCACCAGCAGAGATCGGTCCGGGGCCAACGTCCTGACTTTC

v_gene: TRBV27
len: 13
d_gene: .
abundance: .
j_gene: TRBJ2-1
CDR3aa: CASSANLANTQFF
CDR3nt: TGTGCCAGCAGTGCTAACCTAGCTAATACACAGTTCTTC

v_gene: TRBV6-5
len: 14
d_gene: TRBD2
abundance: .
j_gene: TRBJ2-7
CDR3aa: CASSTTSGPYEQYF
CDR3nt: TGTGCCAGCAGTACGACTAGCGGACCCTACGAGCAGTACTTC

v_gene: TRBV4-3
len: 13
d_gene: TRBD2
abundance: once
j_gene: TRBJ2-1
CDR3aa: CASSQDLAGEQFF
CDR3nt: TGCGCCAGCAGCCAAGATCTAGCGGGAGAGCAGTTCTTC

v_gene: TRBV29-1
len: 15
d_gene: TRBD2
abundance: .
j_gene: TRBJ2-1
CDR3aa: CSVPFPGLAYNEQFF
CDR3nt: TGCAGCGTACCCTTTCCGGGACTAGCCTACAATGAGCAGTTCTTC

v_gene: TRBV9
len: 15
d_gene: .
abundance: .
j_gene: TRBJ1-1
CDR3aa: CASSVWGDSNTEAFF
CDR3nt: TGTGCCAGCAGCGTGTGGGGAGACTCGAACACTGAAGCTTTCTTT

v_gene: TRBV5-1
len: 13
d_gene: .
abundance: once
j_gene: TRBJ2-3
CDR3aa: CASSLVVTDTQYF
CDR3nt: TGCGCCAGCAGCTTGGTCGTAACAGATACGCAGTATTTT

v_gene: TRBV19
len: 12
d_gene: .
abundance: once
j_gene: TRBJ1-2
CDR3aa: CASSMMGALDTF
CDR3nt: TGTGCCAGTAGTATGATGGGCGCGCTGGACACCTTC

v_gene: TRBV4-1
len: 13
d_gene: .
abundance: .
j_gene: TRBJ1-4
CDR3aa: CASSQWRGEKLFF
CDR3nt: TGCGCCAGCAGCCAATGGCGGGGCGAAAAACTGTTTTTT

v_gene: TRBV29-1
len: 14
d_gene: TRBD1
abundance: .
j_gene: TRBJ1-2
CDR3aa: CSVLGRDREYGYTF
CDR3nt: TGCAGCGTTCTGGGGCGGGACAGGGAGTATGGCTACACCTTC

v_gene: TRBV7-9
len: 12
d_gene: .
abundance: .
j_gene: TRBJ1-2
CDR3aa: CASQLPRAGYTF
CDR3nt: TGTGCCAGCCAGCTTCCCAGGGCTGGCTACACCTTC

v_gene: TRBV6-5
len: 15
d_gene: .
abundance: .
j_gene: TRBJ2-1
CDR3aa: CASSYLGGSYNEQFF
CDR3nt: TGTGCCAGCAGTTACTTAGGGGGCTCCTACAATGAGCAGTTCTTC

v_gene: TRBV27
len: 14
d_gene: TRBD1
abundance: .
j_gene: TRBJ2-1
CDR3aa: CASVRGPSYNEQFF
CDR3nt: TGTGCCAGTGTAAGGGGGCCCTCCTACAATGAGCAGTTCTTC

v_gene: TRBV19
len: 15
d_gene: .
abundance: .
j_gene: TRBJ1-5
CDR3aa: CASSIARGSNQPQHF
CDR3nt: TGTGCCAGTAGTATAGCCAGGGGAAGCAATCAGCCCCAGCATTTT

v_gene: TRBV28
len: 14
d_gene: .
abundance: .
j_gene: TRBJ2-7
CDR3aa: CASSIGQSTYEQYF
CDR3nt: TGTGCCAGCAGTATCGGACAGTCTACCTACGAGCAGTACTTC

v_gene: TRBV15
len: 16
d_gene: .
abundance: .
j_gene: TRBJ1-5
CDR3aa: CATSNGDKQGNQPQHF
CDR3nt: TGTGCCACCAGCAATGGGGACAAGCAGGGGAATCAGCCCCAGCATTTT

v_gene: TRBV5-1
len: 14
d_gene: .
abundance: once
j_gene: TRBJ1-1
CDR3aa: CASSWRGENTEAFF
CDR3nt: TGCGCCAGCAGCTGGCGGGGGGAGAACACTGAAGCTTTCTTT

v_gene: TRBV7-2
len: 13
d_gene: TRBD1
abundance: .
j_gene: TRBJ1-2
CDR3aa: CASSSWDSYGYTF
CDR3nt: TGTGCCAGCAGCTCATGGGACAGCTATGGCTACACCTTC

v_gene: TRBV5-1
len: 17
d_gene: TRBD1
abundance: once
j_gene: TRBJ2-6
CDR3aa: CASSWGQVSSGANVLTF
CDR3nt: TGCGCCAGCAGCTGGGGACAGGTTAGCTCTGGGGCCAACGTCCTGACTTTC

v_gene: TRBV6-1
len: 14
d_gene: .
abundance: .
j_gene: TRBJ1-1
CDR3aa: CASSPGAQNTEAFF
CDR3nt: TGTGCCAGCAGTCCTGGGGCCCAAAACACTGAAGCTTTCTTT

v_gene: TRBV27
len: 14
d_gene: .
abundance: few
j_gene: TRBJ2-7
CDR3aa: CASRLVGFSYEQYF
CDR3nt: TGTGCCAGCAGACTGGTCGGGTTCTCCTACGAGCAGTACTTC

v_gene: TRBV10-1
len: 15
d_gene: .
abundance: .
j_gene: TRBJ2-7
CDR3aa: CASSEFQGKAYEQYF
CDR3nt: TGCGCCAGCAGTGAGTTCCAGGGGAAGGCGTACGAGCAGTACTTC

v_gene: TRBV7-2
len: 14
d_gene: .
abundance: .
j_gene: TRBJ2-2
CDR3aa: CASTELARPGELFF
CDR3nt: TGTGCCAGCACCGAACTAGCAAGGCCCGGGGAGCTGTTTTTT

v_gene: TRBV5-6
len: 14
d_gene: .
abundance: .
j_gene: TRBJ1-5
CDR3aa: CASSLLRGNQPQHF
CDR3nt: TGTGCCAGCAGCTTGTTGAGGGGCAATCAGCCCCAGCATTTT

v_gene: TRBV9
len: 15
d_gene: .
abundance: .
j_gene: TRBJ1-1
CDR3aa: CASSFRPGETSEAFF
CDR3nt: TGTGCCAGCAGCTTTCGCCCCGGGGAGACGTCCGAAGCTTTCTTT

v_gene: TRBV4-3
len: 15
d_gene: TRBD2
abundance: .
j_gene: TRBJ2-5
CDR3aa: CASSPRPAGGETQYF
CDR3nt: TGCGCCAGCAGCCCACGTCCAGCGGGAGGGGAGACCCAGTACTTC

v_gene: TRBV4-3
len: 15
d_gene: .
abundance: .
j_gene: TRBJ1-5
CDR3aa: CASSQDNYSNQPQHF
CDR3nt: TGCGCCAGCAGCCAAGATAATTATAGCAATCAGCCCCAGCATTTT

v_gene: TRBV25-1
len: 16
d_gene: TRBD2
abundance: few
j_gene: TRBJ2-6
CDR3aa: CASSESGGSGANVLTF
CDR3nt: TGTGCCAGCAGTGAATCGGGAGGATCTGGGGCCAACGTCCTGACTTTC

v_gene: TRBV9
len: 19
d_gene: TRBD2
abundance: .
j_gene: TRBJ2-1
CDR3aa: CASSVATKVRGGSDGEQFF
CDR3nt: TGTGCCAGCAGCGTAGCTACTAAAGTTCGCGGGGGTTCGGATGGTGAGCAGTTCTTC

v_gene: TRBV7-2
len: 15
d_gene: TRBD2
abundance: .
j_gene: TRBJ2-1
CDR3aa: CASSSTSGTYNEQFF
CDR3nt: TGTGCCAGCAGCTCGACTAGCGGTACCTACAATGAGCAGTTCTTC

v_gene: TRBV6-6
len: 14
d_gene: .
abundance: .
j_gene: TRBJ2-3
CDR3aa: CASQNAGITDTQYF
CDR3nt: TGTGCCAGCCAAAACGCGGGAATCACAGATACGCAGTATTTT

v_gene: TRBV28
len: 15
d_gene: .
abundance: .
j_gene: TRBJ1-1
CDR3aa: CASSFLGRENTEAFF
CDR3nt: TGTGCCAGCAGCTTTCTAGGACGGGAGAACACTGAAGCTTTCTTT

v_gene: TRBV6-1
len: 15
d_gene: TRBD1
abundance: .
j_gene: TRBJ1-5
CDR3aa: CASSATGGKNQPQHF
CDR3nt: TGTGCCAGCAGTGCGACAGGGGGCAAGAATCAGCCCCAGCATTTT

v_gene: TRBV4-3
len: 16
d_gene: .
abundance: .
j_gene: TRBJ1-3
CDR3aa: CASSQGVPSGGNTIYF
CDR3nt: TGCGCCAGCAGCCAAGGGGTCCCCTCGGGGGGAAACACCATATATTTT

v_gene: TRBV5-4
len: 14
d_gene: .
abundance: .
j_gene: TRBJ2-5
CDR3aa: CASSLAGGAETQYF
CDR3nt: TGTGCCAGCAGCTTGGCCGGCGGGGCAGAGACCCAGTACTTC

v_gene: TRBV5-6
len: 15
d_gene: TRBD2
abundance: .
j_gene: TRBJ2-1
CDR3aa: CASSLLAGKAHEQFF
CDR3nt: TGTGCCAGCAGCCTGCTAGCGGGCAAGGCCCATGAGCAGTTCTTC

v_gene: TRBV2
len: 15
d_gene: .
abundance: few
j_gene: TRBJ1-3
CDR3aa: CASSFDSRSGNTIYF
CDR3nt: TGTGCCAGCAGCTTCGACAGCCGCTCTGGAAACACCATATATTTT

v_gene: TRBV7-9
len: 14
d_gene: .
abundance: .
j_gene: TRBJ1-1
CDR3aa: CASSRIIGGAEAFF
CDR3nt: TGTGCCAGCAGCCGAATTATTGGGGGGGCTGAAGCTTTCTTT

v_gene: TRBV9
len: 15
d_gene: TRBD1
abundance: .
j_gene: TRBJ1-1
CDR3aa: CASSAWDSSNTEAFF
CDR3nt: TGTGCCAGCAGCGCCTGGGACAGTTCGAACACTGAAGCTTTCTTT

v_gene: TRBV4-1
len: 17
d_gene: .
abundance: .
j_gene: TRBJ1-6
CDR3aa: CASSQATESSYNSPLHF
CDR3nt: TGCGCCAGCAGCCAAGCTACAGAAAGCTCCTATAATTCACCCCTCCACTTT

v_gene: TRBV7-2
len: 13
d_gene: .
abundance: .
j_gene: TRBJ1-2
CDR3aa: CASSLKGGYGYTF
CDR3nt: TGTGCCAGCAGCTTAAAGGGAGGCTATGGCTACACCTTC

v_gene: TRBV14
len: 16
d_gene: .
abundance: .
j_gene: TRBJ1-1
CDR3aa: CASSQGNGPFETEAFF
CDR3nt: TGTGCCAGCAGCCAAGGTAATGGGCCCTTTGAGACTGAAGCTTTCTTT